This TCR beta chain was retrieved from a study of OX40 agonist ivuxolimab in advanced cancers. CDR1 and CDR2 from the germline V gene are LGHNA and YSLEER. CDR3 length: 16 residues. The V end was cut by 1 base, the J end by 2 bases, with 11 bases between. Here immunoSEQ multiplex PCR was the method, and the copy in TCRdb shows in-frame clones only, minus some. The sample consists of tens of thousands of clones, 81% of them appearing once. This receptor was obtained from an adult with an advanced solid tumor such as melanoma, head and neck, liver or kidney cancer. The sample here was CD4+ or CD8+ T cells sorted from blood, taken in a trial of the OX40 agonist ivuxolimab. The chain joins TRBV4-3 to TRBJ2-2; D tentatively fits TRBD1 or TRBD2 (5 bases each). The CDR3 bases are TGCGCCAGCAGCCAAGGTTCGGGACCCAACACCGGGGAGCTGTTTTTT. Its protein is CASSQGSGPNTGELFF.